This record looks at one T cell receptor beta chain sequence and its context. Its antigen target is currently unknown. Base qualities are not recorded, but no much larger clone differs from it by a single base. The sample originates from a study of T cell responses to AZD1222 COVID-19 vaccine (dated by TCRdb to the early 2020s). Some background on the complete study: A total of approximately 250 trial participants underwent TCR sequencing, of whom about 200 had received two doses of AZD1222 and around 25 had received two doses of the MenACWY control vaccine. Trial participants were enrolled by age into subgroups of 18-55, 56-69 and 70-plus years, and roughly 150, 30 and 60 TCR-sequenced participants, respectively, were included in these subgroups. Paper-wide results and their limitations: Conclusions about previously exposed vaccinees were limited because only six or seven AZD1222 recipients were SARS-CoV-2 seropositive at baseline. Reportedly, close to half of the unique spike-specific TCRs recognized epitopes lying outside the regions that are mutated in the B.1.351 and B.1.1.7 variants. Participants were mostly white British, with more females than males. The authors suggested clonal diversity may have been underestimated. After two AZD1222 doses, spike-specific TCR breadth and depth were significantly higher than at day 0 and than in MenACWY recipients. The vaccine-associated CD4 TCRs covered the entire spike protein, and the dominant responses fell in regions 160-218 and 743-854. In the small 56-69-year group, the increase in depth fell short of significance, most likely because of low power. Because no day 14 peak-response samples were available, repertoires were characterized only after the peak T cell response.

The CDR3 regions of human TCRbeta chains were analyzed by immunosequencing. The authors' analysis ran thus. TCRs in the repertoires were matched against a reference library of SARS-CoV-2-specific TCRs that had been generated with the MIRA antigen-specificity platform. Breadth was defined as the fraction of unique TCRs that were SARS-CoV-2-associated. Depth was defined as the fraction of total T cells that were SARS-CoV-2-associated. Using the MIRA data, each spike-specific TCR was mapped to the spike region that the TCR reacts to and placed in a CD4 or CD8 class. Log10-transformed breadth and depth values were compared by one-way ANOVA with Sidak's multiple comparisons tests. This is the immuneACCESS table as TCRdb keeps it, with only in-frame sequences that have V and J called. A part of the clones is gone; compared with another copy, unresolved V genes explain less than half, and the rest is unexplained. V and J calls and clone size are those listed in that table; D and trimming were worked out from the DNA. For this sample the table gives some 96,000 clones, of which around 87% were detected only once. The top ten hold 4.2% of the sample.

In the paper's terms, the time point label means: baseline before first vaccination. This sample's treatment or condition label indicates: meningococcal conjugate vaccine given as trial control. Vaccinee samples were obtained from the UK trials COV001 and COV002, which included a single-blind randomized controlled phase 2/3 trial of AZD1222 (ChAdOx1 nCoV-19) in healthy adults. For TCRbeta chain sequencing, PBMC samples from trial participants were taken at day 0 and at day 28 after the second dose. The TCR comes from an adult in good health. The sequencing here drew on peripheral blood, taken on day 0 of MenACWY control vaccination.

The CDR3 reads as follows: CASSLGPSTDTQYF. The nucleotide sequence is TGCGCCAGCAGCTTAGGGCCGAGCACAGATACGCAGTATTTT. The receptor chain draws on TRBV5-1 and TRBJ2-3; the D gene is unclear. The germline V gene specifies SGHRS as CDR1 and YFSETQ as CDR2. The CDR3 runs 14 residues from the cysteine to the phenylalanine. CDR3 DNA only is kept here, 42 bases in frame from base 1. Relative to germline, V is 2 bases shorter and J is 0 bases shorter, with 7 bases between their ends.